Below, 13 T cell receptor beta chains from the same sample are listed, as sequenced in a study of cytomegalovirus exposure and HLA in healthy donors. The PCR was carried out with 60 Vbeta primers and 13 Jbeta primers. The data were produced by immunoSEQ multiplex PCR, yet TCRdb's version contains in-frame clones alone and is incomplete. The profile shows 150,000 to 200,000 clones, around nine tenths of them singletons. Material for sequencing was PBMCs. These receptors originate from a woman in her late teens or twenties in good health and CMV-seronegative.

V usage is TRBV28 and J usage is TRBJ2-3, with unresolved D. The CDR3 contains 12 residues. V lost 5 bases, J lost 1 base, and 4 bases lay in between. The V gene's germline CDR1 is MDHEN and CDR2 SYDVKM. CDR3 DNA: TGTGCCAGCAGTGAGGGCACAGATACGCAGTATTTT. This gives the protein CASSEGTDTQYF.

CDR3 sequence reads: CASSEGGAGNTIYF. For the CDR3, the DNA is TGTGCCAGCAGTGAAGGGGGAGCCGGAAACACCATATATTTT. The genes are TRBV6-1 and TRBJ1-3, with D uncertain. The V gene lost 1 base and the J gene lost 4 bases, with 8 bases spanning the gap. This CDR3 contains 14 residues. Per the germline V gene, CDR1 is MNHNS and CDR2 is SASEGT.

There are a few counts of this clone. This chain uses TRBV5-1 with TRBJ1-3; D is ambiguous. CDR1 is SGHRS and CDR2 is YFSETQ in the germline V gene. This CDR3 has 16 amino acids. Between the trimmed V and J ends, which lost 1 base and 4 bases, there was a span of 15 bases. CDR3 protein: CASSLTPSGGGNTIYF. CDR3 DNA sequence: TGCGCCAGCAGCTTGACCCCGAGTGGAGGGGGAAACACCATATATTTT.

V gene TRBV10-3 combines with J gene TRBJ2-7; TRBD2 matches at 7 bases. This CDR3 has 19 amino acids. Germline V CDR1 and CDR2: ENHRY, SYGVKD. With 4 bases clipped from V and 0 bases from J, the junction kept 18 bases outside the gene matches. CDR3 coding DNA: TGTGCCATCAGTGGCATGACGGGAGGCGCTGGATTAAGCTCCTACGAGCAGTACTTC. Residues: CAISGMTGGAGLSSYEQYF.

The CDR3 DNA sequence: TGTGCCAGCAGCATAGGGACAGGGCAGAACACCGGGGAGCTGTTTTTT. Translating it yields CASSIGTGQNTGELFF. The chain combines TRBV4-2 with TRBJ2-2; 9 nucleotides match TRBD1. J was trimmed by 1 base and V by 5 bases; bases with no gene match: 5. The CDR3 is 16 residues long. CDR1 and CDR2 (germline): LGHNA, YNFKEQ.

The chain couples TRBV10-3 to TRBJ1-3; TRBD1 aligns across 9 bases. The V gene end was trimmed by 7 bases and the J gene end by 4 bases; junction bases not matched to a gene: 8. Germline-derived CDR1 and CDR2 are ENHRY and SYGVKD. This CDR3 comprises 15 residues. The CDR3 sequence is CAITNTGGFGNTIYF. As DNA, the CDR3 is TGTGCCATCACTAATACAGGGGGCTTCGGAAACACCATATATTTT.

This rearrangement joins TRBV7-8 to TRBJ2-5; 16 bases agree with TRBD2. Germline V gene lookup returns CDR1 SGHVS and CDR2 FQNEAQ. Trimming at V came to 5 bases and at J to 5 bases, leaving 8 bases not matched to a gene. The CDR3 length is 17 residues. The CDR3 nucleotides read TGTGCCAGCAGCAAAGAGGGACTAGCGGGGGGGAGGGAGACCCAGTACTTC. It codes for CASSKEGLAGGRETQYF.

This chain connects TRBV9 to TRBJ2-5, with D tentatively TRBD2 (6 bases). Trimming pared 3 bases from V and 2 bases from J, leaving 8 bases between. The CDR3 extends over 13 amino acids. Germline V gene sequence: CDR1 SGDLS, CDR2 YYNGEE. In DNA form, the CDR3 reads TGTGCCAGCAGCGCACGGGGGCAAGAGACCCAGTACTTC. Amino acid sequence: CASSARGQETQYF. The whole variable domain, remainder taken from reference TRBV9 and TRBJ2-5, is DSGVTQTPKHLITATGQRVTLRCSPRSGDLSVYWYQQSLDQGLQFLIQYYNGEERAKGNILERFSAQQFPDLHSELNLSSLELGDSALYFCASSARGQETQYFGPGTRLLVL.

The chain couples TRBV5-1 to TRBJ2-3, with D perhaps TRBD1 (5 bases). In germline, CDR1 is SGHRS, CDR2 YFSETQ. V lost 0 bases to trimming and J lost 6 bases, with 11 bases between them. This CDR3 is built from 14 residues. Here the CDR3 reads CASSLAAGPDTQYF. Here the CDR3 DNA reads TGCGCCAGCAGCTTGGCGGCAGGGCCCGATACGCAGTATTTT.

This chain links TRBV6-5 with TRBJ2-1; D is possibly TRBD2 (7 bases). Germline CDR1 and CDR2: MNHEY and SVGAGI. Trimming stripped 2 bases from V and 7 bases from J, with 18 bases between. The CDR3 loop spans 16 amino acids. CDR3 sequence reads: CASSYKGGSFRNEQFF. The CDR3 coding sequence is TGTGCCAGCAGTTACAAGGGGGGGTCCTTTAGGAATGAGCAGTTCTTC.

Turning to this clone: The same CDR3 arises from other DNA sequences in this sample as well. This chain links TRBV5-4 with TRBJ2-7, with D possibly matching TRBD2 (5 bases). From germline, CDR1 is SGHNT and CDR2 YYREEE (reference sequence). Trimming left V 1 base short and J 1 base short, with 6 bases between. The CDR3 totals 13 residues. CDR3 sequence: CASSLRGSYEQYF. CDR3 DNA sequence: TGTGCCAGCAGCTTGCGGGGATCCTACGAGCAGTACTTC.

The chain couples TRBV6-6 to TRBJ1-2; D is unresolved. Germline CDR1 and CDR2: MNHNY and SVGAGI (reference sequence). V gave up 5 bases and J gave up 4 bases, with 11 bases separating them. This CDR3 spans 13 amino acids. The CDR3 DNA is TGTGCCAGCAGTCTCGGGAAAGGCTATGGCTACACCTTC. This sequence encodes CASSLGKGYGYTF.

This clone is a singleton in its sample. The chain links TRBV27 to TRBJ2-7, with TRBD1 matching over 11 bases. Germline V lookup: CDR1 MNHEY, CDR2 SMNVEV (reference sequence). The junction had 3 bases not matched to a gene; V was cut back by 3 bases and J by 2 bases. The CDR3 totals 15 residues. As DNA, the CDR3 is TGTGCCAGCAGTTTCGGGACAGGGGGAACCTACGAGCAGTACTTC. Translating it yields CASSFGTGGTYEQYF.